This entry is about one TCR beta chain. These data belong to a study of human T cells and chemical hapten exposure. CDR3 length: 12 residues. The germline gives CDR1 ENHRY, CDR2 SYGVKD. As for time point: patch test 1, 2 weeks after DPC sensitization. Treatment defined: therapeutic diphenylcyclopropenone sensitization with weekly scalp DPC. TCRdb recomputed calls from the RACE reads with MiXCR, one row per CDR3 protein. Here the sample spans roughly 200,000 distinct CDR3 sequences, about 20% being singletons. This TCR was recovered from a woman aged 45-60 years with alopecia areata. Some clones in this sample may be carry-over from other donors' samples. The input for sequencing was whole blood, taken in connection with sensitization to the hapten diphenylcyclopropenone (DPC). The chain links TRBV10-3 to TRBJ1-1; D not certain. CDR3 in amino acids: CAIGGMNTEAFF. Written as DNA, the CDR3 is TGTGCTATCGGAGGAATGAACACTGAAGCTTTCTTT.